Included here is one T cell receptor (beta chain) sequence, with context. Trimming shortened V by 6 bases and J by 4 bases, and 12 bases separated the two germline ends. From germline, CDR1 is MDHEN and CDR2 SYDVKM. CDR3 length equals 13 residues. The method was immunoSEQ multiplex PCR; TCRdb's version includes in-frame clones alone and lacks a portion of them. Of about 190,000 clones in the sample, nearly 90% were seen once. This record belongs to a study of blood T cell repertoires in COVID-19. Sequenced sample: peripheral blood. The sequence came from a man aged 50 to 59 with acute or convalescent COVID-19. The chain combines TRBV28 with TRBJ1-2; no reliable D call. Written as DNA, the CDR3 is TGTGCCAGCAGCTCGACTGTGGGCTATGGCTACACCTTC. Protein: CASSSTVGYGYTF.